What follows are 29 T cell receptor beta chains derived from one specimen sequenced in a study of blood T cell repertoires in COVID-19. Clones were read by immunoSEQ multiplex PCR, and TCRdb kept only the in-frame ones, dropping some. The sample comprises some 33,000 clones, nearly 90% of which are singletons, and around 2.4% rests with the top ten. The sequenced sample was peripheral blood. All receptors derive from a human donor in a cohort sampled during active COVID-19.

This sequence joins TRBV27 and TRBJ2-5; 9 bases agree with TRBD1. The CDR3 sequence is 13 residues long. CDR1 and CDR2 from the germline V gene are MNHEY and SMNVEV (reference sequence). J lost 7 bases, V lost 8 bases, and 8 bases had no gene match. CDR3 bases: TGTGCCAGCCAAACAGGGGGCAGGGGGACCCAGTACTTC. Its translation is CASQTGGRGTQYF.

The chain recombines TRBV28 with TRBJ1-2; the match to TRBD1 covers 8 bases. Trimming removed 9 bases from V and 13 bases from J; junction bases left unmatched: 16. Germline CDR1 is MDHEN and CDR2 is SYDVKM. This CDR3 is built from 13 residues. The CDR3 reads CASWGQEGYRGTF. CDR3 DNA sequence: TGTGCCAGTTGGGGACAGGAGGGTTATAGGGGCACCTTC.

The V and J genes are TRBV19 and TRBJ2-1; D gene ambiguous. Trimming removed 2 bases from V and 8 bases from J, with 10 bases in between. Germline CDR1 reads LNHDA; CDR2 reads SQIVND (reference sequence). This CDR3 contains 13 residues. The CDR3 reads CASSITRRYEQFF. The CDR3, as DNA: TGTGCCAGTAGTATAACCCGGCGGTATGAGCAGTTCTTC. The full variable domain, with the rest looked up from reference TRBV19 and TRBJ2-1, is DGGITQSPKYLFRKEGQNVTLSCEQNLNHDAMYWYRQDPGQGLRLIYYSQIVNDFQKGDIAEGYSVSREKKESFPLTVTSAQKNPTAFYLCASSITRRYEQFFGPGTRLTVL.

V usage is TRBV5-6 and J usage is TRBJ1-5; maybe TRBD1 (5 bases). CDR1 and CDR2 from the germline V gene are SGHDT and YYEEEE. Between the trimmed V and J ends, which lost 2 bases and 0 bases, there was a span of 6 bases. The CDR3 totals 14 residues. In DNA form, the CDR3 reads TGTGCCAGCAGCTTTAGGGGTAGCAATCAGCCCCAGCATTTT. As protein: CASSFRGSNQPQHF.

This rearrangement joins TRBV29-1 to TRBJ2-3; D gene uncertain. The germline gives CDR1 SQVTM, CDR2 ANQGSEA. This CDR3 spans 15 amino acids. Trimming removed 2 bases from V and 1 base from J, with 13 bases in between. DNA for the CDR3: TGCAGCGTTGAAAAACGGAGCACGGGCACAGATACGCAGTATTTT. Protein product: CSVEKRSTGTDTQYF.

The chain couples TRBV9 to TRBJ1-2; 9 bases align to TRBD1. V gave up 4 bases and J gave up 0 bases; unmatched junction bases: 13. Germline CDR1 and CDR2: SGDLS and YYNGEE. The CDR3 consists of 18 residues. In DNA, the CDR3 is TGTGCCAGCAGCCCCAGTTCTGGGGACAGGGTTCCTAACTATGGCTACACCTTC. This codes for CASSPSSGDRVPNYGYTF. Looking up the rest from reference TRBV9 and TRBJ1-2 gives the full variable domain: DSGVTQTPKHLITATGQRVTLRCSPRSGDLSVYWYQQSLDQGLQFLIQYYNGEERAKGNILERFSAQQFPDLHSELNLSSLELGDSALYFCASSPSSGDRVPNYGYTFGSGTRLTVV.

This chain connects TRBV5-1 to TRBJ1-1, with unresolved D. The ends were cut back, 4 bases at V and 7 bases at J, with 17 bases in the middle. The CDR3 is 14 residues long. The germline V gene encodes CDR1 SGHRS and CDR2 YFSETQ. The CDR3 DNA is TGCGCCAGCAGCCAGGCCGTGGGTGTCGGTGAAGCTTTCTTT. Protein sequence: CASSQAVGVGEAFF.

This CDR3 is CASSLGTGGNEKLFF. The CDR3 coding sequence is TGTGCCAGCAGTCTCGGGACAGGGGGTAATGAAAAACTGTTTTTT. The chain couples TRBV6-5 to TRBJ1-4, with 11 bases lining up with TRBD1. The CDR3 runs to 15 residues. Germline trimming cut 5 bases from V and 4 bases from J; bases unmatched to any gene: 3. From germline, CDR1 is MNHEY and CDR2 SVGAGI.

The gene calls are TRBV2 and TRBJ1-1, with 7 bases fitting TRBD1. Germline CDR1 is SNHLY and CDR2 is FYNNEI. Losses at the gene ends were 5 bases for V and 1 base for J; bases not matched to a gene: 4. CDR3 length: 14 residues. Here the CDR3 reads CASSLTGRNTEAFF. The CDR3 coding sequence is TGTGCCAGCAGTTTGACAGGGCGGAACACTGAAGCTTTCTTT.

The chain uses TRBV29-1 and TRBJ2-2; 7 bases match TRBD1. This CDR3 is built from 14 residues. Germline V CDR1 and CDR2: SQVTM, ANQGSEA. V trimming: 2 bases; J trimming: 3 bases; junction bases outside the gene matches: 3. CDR3 nucleotides: TGCAGCGTTGAACGGCAGGGGGACACCGGGGAGCTGTTTTTT. The encoded protein is CSVERQGDTGELFF.

V and J are TRBV10-1 and TRBJ2-7; TRBD2 agrees at 9 bases. This CDR3 region has 14 residues. In germline, CDR1 is WNHNN, CDR2 SYGVQD (reference sequence). Unmatched junction bases numbered 3, after V lost 3 bases and J lost 3 bases. This chain's CDR3 is CASSDSGGLYEQYF. DNA of the CDR3: TGCGCCAGCAGTGATAGCGGGGGCCTCTACGAGCAGTACTTC.

This chain joins TRBV9 and TRBJ2-7, with no clear D. The CDR3 contains 14 residues. Germline V gene data show CDR1 as SGDLS and CDR2 as YYNGEE. With 0 bases removed from V and 3 bases from J, the gap between germline ends came to 10 bases. CDR3 sequence: CASSVEPVSYEQYF. As DNA, the CDR3 is TGTGCCAGCAGCGTAGAGCCGGTGAGCTACGAGCAGTACTTC.

This clone is a singleton in its sample. This CDR3 reads CASSRGFWEKLFF. The CDR3 nucleotides are TGTGCCAGCAGTAGGGGTTTTTGGGAAAAACTGTTTTTT. V usage is TRBV6-5 and J usage is TRBJ1-4; TRBD1 is a possible D gene (5 bases). Trimming left V 5 bases short and J 8 bases short, with 12 bases between. Germline assignment: CDR1 MNHEY and CDR2 SVGAGI. The CDR3 runs 13 residues.

The chain uses TRBV5-1 and TRBJ2-2; 13 nucleotides line up with TRBD2. This CDR3 has 18 residues. Looked up from germline, CDR1 is SGHRS and CDR2 is YFSETQ. With V trimmed by 3 bases and J by 0 bases, 5 bases remained unmatched. The CDR3 coding sequence is TGCGCCAGCAGCTCTGGACTAGCGGGGGTGGCGAACACCGGGGAGCTGTTTTTT. As protein: CASSSGLAGVANTGELFF.

In its sample, this clone was seen a few times. The chain couples TRBV10-1 to TRBJ2-3, with 9 bases identical to TRBD1. Germline assignment: CDR1 WNHNN and CDR2 SYGVQD (reference sequence). The junction had 4 bases not matched to a gene; V was cut back by 3 bases and J by 6 bases. The CDR3 has 14 amino acids. Here the CDR3 DNA reads TGCGCCAGCAGTGATGGGACAGGGTCGGATACGCAGTATTTT. This encodes CASSDGTGSDTQYF.

The genes are TRBV4-1 and TRBJ1-2; a possible D gene is TRBD1 (5 bases). The CDR3 has 15 amino acids. Trimming took off 0 bases at V and 2 bases at J, with 10 bases between the two ends. Looked up from germline, CDR1 is MGHRA and CDR2 is YSYEKL. As DNA, the CDR3 is TGCGCCAGCAGCCAAGATCTGGGGGGAAACTATGGCTACACCTTC. It yields the protein CASSQDLGGNYGYTF.

This clone appeared a single time. CDR3 nucleotides: TGTGCCAGCAGTGCGACAGGGACCTACAATGAGCAGTTCTTC. This codes for CASSATGTYNEQFF. The chain uses TRBV27 and TRBJ2-1; 7 bases fit TRBD1. The germline CDR1 and CDR2 sequences are MNHEY and SMNVEV (reference sequence). V lost 5 bases to trimming and J lost 2 bases; unmatched junction nucleotides: 3. This CDR3 spans 14 amino acids.

The rearrangement links TRBV2 to TRBJ1-2; 8 bases agree with TRBD1. Trimming took 8 bases from V and 0 from J; bases not matched to a gene: 20. The CDR3 runs to 19 residues. Germline values: CDR1 SNHLY, CDR2 FYNNEI. CDR3 protein: CASGSSGQVTFLANYGYTF. CDR3 bases: TGTGCCAGCGGTTCGTCGGGACAGGTGACCTTCTTAGCTAACTATGGCTACACCTTC.

This chain links TRBV5-4 with TRBJ2-4; 9 nucleotides agree with TRBD1. Trimming cost V 0 bases and J 1 base; bases outside gene matches: 8. This CDR3 comprises 18 residues. Germline CDR1 SGHNT, CDR2 YYREEE (reference sequence). CDR3 protein: CASSLVGAGTGAKNIQYF. CDR3 nucleotide sequence: TGTGCCAGCAGCTTGGTGGGAGCGGGGACAGGGGCCAAAAACATTCAGTACTTC.

The V gene is TRBV5-1, the J gene TRBJ2-3; no clear D gene. The germline V gene has CDR1 SGHRS and CDR2 YFSETQ. CDR3 length: 15 residues. Trimming cost V 0 bases and J 7 bases, with 15 bases left between them. CDR3 nucleotides: TGCGCCAGCAGCTTGGAGGTTGGCGCTAGGAATACGCAGTATTTT. Encoded protein: CASSLEVGARNTQYF.

This clone was seen once. The chain uses TRBV11-2 and TRBJ2-5; 9 positions agree with TRBD1. J gave up 4 bases and V 5 bases, and 2 bases lay outside the gene matches. Germline V gene sequence: CDR1 SGHAT, CDR2 FQNNGV. This CDR3 is built from 13 residues. CDR3 amino acids: CASSQDRGETQYF. The CDR3 coding sequence is TGTGCCAGCAGCCAGGACAGGGGAGAGACCCAGTACTTC.

This clone was detected only once. This chain links TRBV9 with TRBJ2-1; D uncertain. The CDR3 covers 15 residues. CDR1 is SGDLS, CDR2 YYNGEE, per germline. V was pared by 0 bases and J by 7 bases, with 14 bases between. CDR3 region: CASSVVPTRLNEQFF. CDR3 nucleotides: TGTGCCAGCAGCGTAGTACCGACGCGGTTGAATGAGCAGTTCTTC.

The count of this clone is one. The rearrangement joins TRBV5-1 to TRBJ2-5; D possibly corresponds to TRBD1 (6 bases). CDR1 is SGHRS, CDR2 YFSETQ, per germline. This CDR3 is 15 amino acids long. V was pared by 0 bases and J by 4 bases, with 13 bases between. CDR3 nucleotides: TGCGCCAGCAGCTTGGGGCAGGGGTTTTCAGAGACCCAGTACTTC. Translating gives CASSLGQGFSETQYF.

The CDR3 loop is CASSLRGGQGTSGANVLTF. CDR3 nucleotide sequence: TGTGCCAGCAGTTTAAGGGGGGGACAGGGGACCTCTGGGGCCAACGTCCTGACTTTC. The rearrangement uses TRBV27 and TRBJ2-6, with TRBD1 matching 10 bases. The CDR3 runs 19 residues. The V and J ends lost 2 bases and 0 bases, in that order; junction bases with no gene match: 7. The V gene's germline CDR1 is MNHEY and CDR2 SMNVEV (reference sequence).

This clone is a singleton in its sample. The V and J genes are TRBV10-3 and TRBJ2-3; maybe TRBD1 (6 bases). V was pared by 6 bases and J by 0 bases, with 19 bases between. The CDR3 is 17 amino acids. Germline V gene lookup returns CDR1 ENHRY and CDR2 SYGVKD. The CDR3 here is CAISPDWGHPSTDTQYF. The DNA for the CDR3 is TGTGCCATCAGCCCCGACTGGGGGCACCCTAGCACAGATACGCAGTATTTT.

The V call is TRBV4-1, the J call TRBJ2-7; 8 bases line up with TRBD2. The CDR3 extends over 15 amino acids. Germline CDR1 MGHRA, CDR2 YSYEKL. Trimming at V came to 0 bases and at J to 5 bases, leaving 6 bases not matched to a gene. The CDR3 bases are TGCGCCAGCAGCCAAGAGGGGACTAGTTTCCACGAGCAGTACTTC. Protein product: CASSQEGTSFHEQYF.

This clone was seen a handful of times. This sequence joins TRBV7-9 and TRBJ2-7, with D possibly being TRBD2 (5 bases). Germline lookup yields CDR1 SEHNR and CDR2 FQNEAQ (reference sequence). The CDR3 has 13 amino acids. V was shortened by 5 bases and J by 3 bases, with 11 bases between the two germline ends. CDR3 coding DNA: TGTGCCAGCAGCAGTCCGGGATTCTACGAGCAGTACTTC. It yields the protein CASSSPGFYEQYF. The complete variable domain, with remaining parts taken from reference TRBV7-9 and TRBJ2-7, reads DTGVSQNPRHKITKRGQNVTFRCDPISEHNRLYWYRQTLGQGPEFLTYFQNEAQLEKSRLLSDRFSAERPKGSFSTLEIQRTEQGDSAMYLCASSSPGFYEQYFGPGTRLTVT.

The chain recombines TRBV6-5 with TRBJ1-5, with 10 nucleotides matching TRBD1. CDR1 and CDR2 from the germline V gene are MNHEY and SVGAGI. CDR3 length: 15 residues. J was trimmed by 4 bases and V by 0 bases; bases with no gene match: 0. The CDR3 loop is CASSYSGQGNQPQHF. CDR3 coding DNA: TGTGCCAGCAGTTACTCGGGACAGGGGAATCAGCCCCAGCATTTT.

V is TRBV7-6 and J is TRBJ2-5, with D possibly being TRBD2 (5 bases). This CDR3 has 16 residues. V dropped 3 bases and J dropped 1 base, with 15 bases sitting between them. Germline CDR1 is SGHVS and CDR2 is FNYEAQ. This CDR3 is CASSFVGSGSQETQYF. The CDR3 nucleotides read TGTGCCAGCAGCTTCGTCGGGTCGGGGTCCCAAGAGACCCAGTACTTC.